These 30 T cell receptor beta chains were sequenced from one sample in a study of T cell repertoires in cytomegalovirus infection. TCRdb called the reads again in MiXCR, with one record for every CDR3 protein. The top ten hold 18% of the sample, which has fewer than 250,000 distinct CDR3 sequences, 22% seen once. The material sequenced was CD8+ T cells from PBMCs. These TCRs come from a human donor in good health (CMV status not recorded). Some clones in this sample may be carry-over from other donors' samples.

The rearrangement uses TRBV6-1 and TRBJ1-5; D not certain. V gave up 7 bases and J gave up 1 base, with 14 bases separating them. This CDR3 region has 15 residues. The germline V gene encodes CDR1 MNHNS and CDR2 SASEGT. The CDR3 is CASTPFVGSNQPQHF. The DNA for the CDR3 is TGTGCCAGCACCCCCTTCGTGGGAAGCAATCAGCCCCAGCATTTT.

V and J are TRBV7-9 and TRBJ2-1; D is possibly TRBD1 (6 bases). The V gene's germline CDR1 is SEHNR and CDR2 FQNEAQ (reference sequence). The CDR3 has 13 residues. Between the trimmed V and J ends, which lost 5 bases and 4 bases, there was a span of 9 bases. The CDR3 nucleotides are TGTGCCAGCAGCGACGGACAGTACAATGAGCAGTTCTTC. Translated, it gives CASSDGQYNEQFF.

In this sample, this clonotype turned up a few times. The CDR3 DNA is TGCAGCGTTGAAGAGAGGGGGGGGGGCACCGGGGAGCTGTTTTTT. It yields the protein CSVEERGGGTGELFF. This chain uses TRBV29-1 with TRBJ2-2; perhaps TRBD2 as D (7 bases). Germline values: CDR1 SQVTM, CDR2 ANQGSEA. The length of the CDR3 is 15 residues. The V and J ends lost 0 bases and 4 bases respectively, with 12 bases between them.

This clonotype was detected only a few times. V is TRBV9 and J is TRBJ2-1; 9 bases match TRBD1. In germline, CDR1 is SGDLS, CDR2 YYNGEE. The V gene end was trimmed by 3 bases and the J gene end by 6 bases; junction bases not matched to a gene: 10. This CDR3 has 16 amino acids. CDR3 loop: CASSGPGTGWGNEQFF. The CDR3 DNA follows: TGTGCCAGCAGCGGACCCGGGACAGGGTGGGGCAATGAGCAGTTCTTC.

The genes are TRBV28 and TRBJ1-4; no definite D call. The CDR3 spans 17 residues. Germline V gene lookup returns CDR1 MDHEN and CDR2 SYDVKM. V lost 5 bases to trimming and J lost 0 bases, with 16 bases between them. CDR3 sequence (DNA): TGTGCCAGCAGTCCCCTTTGGGAGGGTACAACTAATGAAAAACTGTTTTTT. Translated: CASSPLWEGTTNEKLFF.

The chain couples TRBV20-1 to TRBJ2-5; 9 bases align to TRBD2. Germline V gene data show CDR1 as DFQATT and CDR2 as SNEGSKA (reference sequence). Germline trimming cut 7 bases from V and 2 bases from J; bases unmatched to any gene: 5. CDR3 length: 13 residues. The CDR3 reads CSGRTSGQETQYF. For the CDR3, the DNA is TGCAGTGGTCGAACTAGCGGGCAAGAGACCCAGTACTTC.

This clonotype showed up just a few times. The chain employs TRBV28 and TRBJ1-1, with D maybe TRBD1 (6 bases). The V gene's germline CDR1 is MDHEN and CDR2 SYDVKM. V was trimmed by 6 bases and J by 3 bases, leaving 17 bases between them. The CDR3 runs 15 residues. CDR3 DNA sequence: TGTGCCAGCAGACCAACAGGGAGGTTGGACACTGAAGCTTTCTTT. Protein product: CASRPTGRLDTEAFF.

This clonotype was recorded a few times. The V gene is TRBV7-9, the J gene TRBJ2-1; maybe TRBD1 (6 bases). Germline CDR1 SEHNR, CDR2 FQNEAQ (reference sequence). The V end lost 5 bases, the J end lost 7 bases, and 21 bases lay between the germline ends. The CDR3 loop spans 16 amino acids. The CDR3 DNA sequence: TGTGCCAGCAGCCGACCGGGGTCAGGGGAGAGGAATGAGCAGTTCTTC. Its translation is CASSRPGSGERNEQFF.

This clonotype was detected a few times. This sequence joins TRBV12-3 or TRBV12-4 and TRBJ2-5; 12 nucleotides align to TRBD2. The CDR3 is made up of 15 amino acids. V dropped 5 bases and J dropped 4; count of bases not matched to a gene: 5. In nucleotides, the CDR3 is TGTGCCAGCAGTCCCCCGGGACTAGCGGGAGAGACCCAGTACTTC. It is translated as CASSPPGLAGETQYF.

This clonotype showed up just a few times. V usage is TRBV20-1 and J usage is TRBJ1-1; weak D call: TRBD1 (6 bases). V was clipped by 5 bases and J by 2 bases, with 18 bases between them. CDR3 length equals 15 residues. The V gene's germline CDR1 is DFQATT and CDR2 SNEGSKA (reference sequence). The CDR3 DNA is TGCAGTGCTCTACAGGGATGGGGGTTTAACACTGAAGCTTTCTTT. Amino acid sequence: CSALQGWGFNTEAFF.

This chain uses TRBV11-2 with TRBJ2-1; D might be TRBD2 (6 bases). Trimming cost V 3 bases and J 0 bases, with 6 bases left between them. The CDR3 is 14 amino acids. Germline CDR1 SGHAT, CDR2 FQNNGV. CDR3 DNA sequence: TGTGCCAGCAGCTTGGACTACTCCTACAATGAGCAGTTCTTC. This sequence encodes CASSLDYSYNEQFF.

This chain joins TRBV28 and TRBJ2-2; no clear D gene. The CDR3 spans 16 residues. Germline assignment: CDR1 MDHEN and CDR2 SYDVKM. V was pared by 6 bases and J by 1 base, with 15 bases between. The CDR3 DNA sequence: TGTGCCAGCAGCGGGTGGGAACACTTGAACACCGGGGAGCTGTTTTTT. It is translated as CASSGWEHLNTGELFF.

This clonotype was counted at least ten times. The genes are TRBV7-8 and TRBJ1-5, with D unclear. Germline V CDR1 and CDR2: SGHVS, FQNEAQ. The CDR3 totals 16 residues. The V end lost 1 base, the J end lost 5 bases, and 15 bases lay between the germline ends. The CDR3 sequence is CASSLETPGGDQPQHF. CDR3 nucleotides: TGTGCCAGCAGCTTAGAAACCCCAGGAGGCGATCAGCCCCAGCATTTT.

In this sample, this clonotype turned up a few times. In nucleotides, the CDR3 is TGCAGTGCTAGAGATAGGCACAGCCCCTACGAGCAGTACTTC. Its protein product is CSARDRHSPYEQYF. The chain employs TRBV20-1 and TRBJ2-7; the D is unclear. The CDR3 runs to 14 residues. Trimming shortened V by 0 bases and J by 2 bases, and 11 bases separated the two germline ends. Germline CDR1 reads DFQATT; CDR2 reads SNEGSKA (reference sequence).

This clonotype was observed a few times. The J gene is TRBJ2-7, the V gene TRBV20-1, with D maybe TRBD2 (6 bases). This CDR3 is 15 amino acids long. With 0 bases removed from V and 3 bases from J, the gap between germline ends came to 15 bases. The germline gives CDR1 DFQATT, CDR2 SNEGSKA (reference sequence). The chain's CDR3 is CSARDLGGPSYEQYF. The CDR3 DNA reads as TGCAGTGCTAGAGATCTGGGGGGACCCAGCTACGAGCAGTACTTC.

The CDR3, as DNA: TGCGCCAGCAGCCAAGATTTAATGGGGATACGGCCATACGAGCAGTACTTC. It encodes CASSQDLMGIRPYEQYF. The chain combines TRBV4-1 with TRBJ2-7; no clear D. Per germline, CDR1 MGHRA and CDR2 YSYEKL. V gave up 0 bases and J gave up 4 bases, with 19 bases separating them. The CDR3 totals 17 residues.

This sequence joins TRBV2 and TRBJ2-7; the D is unclear. This CDR3 comprises 12 residues. Trimming removed 7 bases at V and 4 bases at J, with 11 bases between. CDR1 is SNHLY, CDR2 FYNNEI, per germline. CDR3 residues: CASTQTSYEQYF. CDR3 nucleotides: TGTGCCAGCACCCAAACATCTTACGAGCAGTACTTC.

CDR3 protein: CSASEGRSGITDTQYF. The CDR3 DNA sequence: TGCAGTGCTTCAGAGGGGCGGAGCGGGATCACAGATACGCAGTATTTT. The genes are TRBV20-1 and TRBJ2-3; TRBD2 agrees at 7 bases. Looked up from germline, CDR1 is DFQATT and CDR2 is SNEGSKA (reference sequence). After removal of 5 bases from V and 2 bases from J, the junction contained 13 bases not matched to a gene. The CDR3 sequence is 16 residues long.

This clonotype has only a few counts. The J gene is TRBJ2-4, the V gene TRBV4-1, with D unclear. The CDR3 is 15 amino acids. The V and J ends lost 2 bases and 1 base respectively, with 9 bases between them. Germline V gene data show CDR1 as MGHRA and CDR2 as YSYEKL. CDR3 DNA sequence: TGCGCCAGCAGCCAACTAGAACGGGCCAAAAACATTCAGTACTTC. Protein product: CASSQLERAKNIQYF.

There are a few counts of this clonotype. This rearrangement joins TRBV29-1 to TRBJ2-7, with 9 positions matching TRBD2. Trimming removed 7 bases from V and 1 base from J; junction bases left unmatched: 14. The CDR3 sequence is 16 residues long. Germline V gene sequence: CDR1 SQVTM, CDR2 ANQGSEA. The CDR3 region has the DNA TGCAGCGCCGTCGGAGTTGCGGGGGGGCGATCCTACGAGCAGTACTTC. Protein: CSAVGVAGGRSYEQYF.

Only one count was recorded for this clonotype. With a much larger clone just one base away, this may be a read error. This rearrangement joins TRBV7-1 to TRBJ2-1; unclear D gene. TRBV7-1 is filed as an ORF, its function uncertain. Trimming cost V 3 bases and J 6 bases, with 9 bases left between them. CDR3 length: 13 residues. The CDR3 loop is CASSSGMCNEQFF. The CDR3 DNA reads as TGTGCCAGCAGCTCTGGGATGTGCAATGAGCAGTTCTTC.

The sample holds many counts of this clonotype. The V gene is TRBV27, the J gene TRBJ1-1, with TRBD1 identical over 8 bases. Trimming cost V 5 bases and J 4 bases; bases outside gene matches: 6. Germline CDR1 reads MNHEY; CDR2 reads SMNVEV (reference sequence). This CDR3 region has 14 residues. The CDR3 coding sequence is TGTGCCAGCAGTCCGAGGACAGGGCTCACTGAAGCTTTCTTT. Translating gives CASSPRTGLTEAFF.

This clonotype was observed a few times. This sequence joins TRBV9 and TRBJ1-2; tentative D call: TRBD1 (5 bases). The V gene's germline CDR1 is SGDLS and CDR2 YYNGEE. The CDR3 covers 13 residues. V dropped 3 bases and J dropped 8 bases, with 14 bases sitting between them. CDR3 sequence reads: CASSASGNPGYTF. The CDR3 region has the DNA TGTGCCAGCAGCGCCTCAGGGAATCCCGGCTACACCTTC.

The table lists this clonotype with many counts. J is TRBJ2-7 and V is TRBV7-2; maybe TRBD2 (6 bases). The CDR3 consists of 14 residues. Trimming left V 0 bases short and J 3 bases short, with 9 bases between. Germline V gives CDR1 SGHTA, CDR2 FQGNSA. CDR3 loop: CASSLAPGDYEQYF. The CDR3 DNA reads as TGTGCCAGCAGCTTAGCGCCGGGAGACTACGAGCAGTACTTC.

The chain couples TRBV7-9 to TRBJ1-2; 7 positions agree with TRBD1. After removal of 3 bases from V and 0 bases from J, the junction contained 7 bases not matched to a gene. The CDR3 totals 16 residues. In germline, CDR1 is SEHNR, CDR2 FQNEAQ (reference sequence). The CDR3 DNA reads as TGTGCCAGCAGCTTGAAGACAGGGAATCCTAACTATGGCTACACCTTC. This codes for CASSLKTGNPNYGYTF.

J is TRBJ2-6 and V is TRBV29-1, with D perhaps matching TRBD1 or TRBD2 (6 bases each). This CDR3 comprises 17 residues. Germline lookup yields CDR1 SQVTM and CDR2 ANQGSEA. Trimming stripped 3 bases from V and 0 bases from J, with 15 bases between. The chain's CDR3 is CSVDSGQLDSGANVLTF. The CDR3, as DNA: TGCAGCGTTGATAGCGGACAGCTAGACTCTGGGGCCAACGTCCTGACTTTC.

This clonotype has a count of ten or more. V gene TRBV7-2 combines with J gene TRBJ2-5; tentative D call: TRBD1 (5 bases). The CDR3 loop spans 15 amino acids. V was cut by 5 bases and J by 5 bases, with 18 bases left in between. Germline V gene sequence: CDR1 SGHTA, CDR2 FQGNSA. CDR3 bases: TGTGCCAGCAGCCCTCCCGCAGGGATTGGCGAGACCCAGTACTTC. Its translation is CASSPPAGIGETQYF.

Sample share makes this clonotype medium-sized (0.01 to 0.1%). The rearrangement links TRBV11-1 to TRBJ2-2; weak D call: TRBD1 (5 bases). CDR3 length: 12 amino acids. Germline lookup yields CDR1 SGHAT and CDR2 FQDESV (reference sequence). The ends were cut back, 7 bases at V and 6 bases at J, with 9 bases in the middle. The DNA for the CDR3 is TGTGCCAGCACAAAACAGGCCGGGGAGCTGTTTTTT. It encodes CASTKQAGELFF. The variable domain in full, with the rest retrieved from reference TRBV11-1 and TRBJ2-2, is EAEVAQSPRYKITEKSQAVAFWCDPISGHATLYWYRQILGQGPELLVQFQDESVVDDSQLPKDRFSAERLKGVDSTLKIQPAELGDSAMYLCASTKQAGELFFGEGSRLTVL.

This clonotype came up a few times. This chain links TRBV6-5 with TRBJ2-5; possible D gene TRBD1, 7 bases. The CDR3 loop spans 14 amino acids. CDR1 and CDR2 (germline): MNHEY, SVGAGI. Trimming pared 2 bases from V and 5 bases from J, leaving 12 bases between. The CDR3 loop reads CASSYGGGRETQYF. CDR3 bases: TGTGCCAGCAGTTACGGAGGGGGCCGGGAGACCCAGTACTTC.

This clonotype was seen more than once but under ten times. The chain uses TRBV12-3 or TRBV12-4 and TRBJ1-5; D gene unclear. The CDR3 is 13 residues long. With 1 base removed from V and 5 bases from J, the gap between germline ends came to 6 bases. The CDR3: CASSLGVHQPQHF. In nucleotides, the CDR3 is TGTGCCAGCAGTTTAGGGGTTCATCAGCCCCAGCATTTT.